This entry is about one T cell receptor beta chain. Its cognate antigen is unknown. This sample was included in a study of radiation and T cells in renal cell carcinoma. Study-level points and caveats: Intratumoral heterogeneity was not captured in these 0.75 to 1 g regions.

TCRdb keeps only in-frame clones here, not all; method: immunoSEQ multiplex PCR. The sample holds approximately 16,000 clones, roughly 50% seen once. CDR3 length: 14 amino acids. V dropped 8 bases and J dropped 4 bases, with 17 bases sitting between them. Per germline, CDR1 MDHEN and CDR2 SYDVKM. Sample treatment: treatment-naive control, cytoreductive nephrectomy. Control samples are tumors resected by cytoreductive nephrectomy without prior radiation. The genes are TRBV28 and TRBJ1-1; a possible D gene is TRBD1 (5 bases). Here the sequenced sample was tumor tissue, taken from a patient whose treatment was nephrectomy without radiotherapy. The TCR was taken from a man in his forties or fifties with renal cell carcinoma. For the CDR3, the DNA is TGTGCCAGCGGACGCAGGGCGGGGTTCACTGAAGCTTTCTTT. It specifies CASGRRAGFTEAFF.